Sequencing of this TCR beta chain was carried out in a study of T-cell memory formation after mild COVID-19. This clonotype has more than one count but fewer than ten. Its cognate antigen is unknown. The study, taken as a whole, reports: CM and EM subsets held most contracting CD4+ clones; EMRA held CD8+ ones. Cross-reactive memory seemingly joined, as some responding clones were found in pre-infection memory.

V was shortened by 6 bases and J by 3 bases, with 17 bases between the two germline ends. Germline V gives CDR1 SNHLY, CDR2 FYNNEI. This CDR3 comprises 16 residues. In TCRdb, the 5' RACE reads were re-called with MiXCR into one record per CDR3 protein. The sample shows approximately 260,000 distinct CDR3 sequences, 15% to 20% of them seen only once. The chain uses TRBV2 and TRBJ1-4; D gene uncertain. This TCR was recovered from a man aged 18 to 29 who had mild COVID-19 (a few samples of this study predate the infection). Cell type and time point are not known. The sequencing input was PBMCs or a T cell subset sorted from them (not recorded which). This CDR3 reads CASRPPGKSANEKLFF. The CDR3 DNA follows: TGTGCCAGCAGACCTCCGGGAAAGTCAGCTAATGAAAAACTGTTTTTT. The full variable domain, in which reference TRBV2 and TRBJ1-4 provide the parts outside the CDR3, is EPEVTQTPSHQVTQMGQEVILRCVPISNHLYFYWYRQILGQKVEFLVSFYNNEISEKSEIFDDQFSVERPDGSNFTLKIRSTKLEDSAMYFCASRPPGKSANEKLFFGSGTQLSVL.